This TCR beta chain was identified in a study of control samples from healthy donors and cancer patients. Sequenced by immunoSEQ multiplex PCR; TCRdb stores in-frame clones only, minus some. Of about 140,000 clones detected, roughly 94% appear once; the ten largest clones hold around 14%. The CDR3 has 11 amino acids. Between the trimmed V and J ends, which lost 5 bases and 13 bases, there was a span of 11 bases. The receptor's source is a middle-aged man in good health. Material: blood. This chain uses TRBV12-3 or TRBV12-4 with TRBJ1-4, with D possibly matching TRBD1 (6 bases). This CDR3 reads CASSDGTTLFF. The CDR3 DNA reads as TGTGCCAGCAGTGATGGGACAACACTGTTTTTT.